This TCR beta chain was sequenced during a study of PD-1 blockade in classical Hodgkin lymphoma. General study findings and limits: Why repertoires differed is undefined; disease activity or prior therapy possibly contributed. Healthy donors were reported to have higher baseline TCR diversity than newly diagnosed patients. CD4+ TCR diversity rose significantly by C4D1, and CD8+ TCR diversity did not.

Every patient was affected by relapse after autologous stem cell transplantation, while exposure to brentuximab vedotin was not uniform. Best overall response was complete response, partial response or progressive disease in these relapsed/refractory classical Hodgkin lymphoma patients. Sequencing used immunoSEQ multiplex PCR; TCRdb keeps in-frame clones, though not all of them. The table has approximately 51,000 clones, around 73% seen once. V shed 6 bases and J 3 bases; nucleotides not matched to a gene: 1. Germline-derived CDR1 and CDR2 are SNHLY and FYNNEI. This CDR3 has 14 amino acids. On this clone itself: Its antigen remains unidentified.

The rearrangement links TRBV2 to TRBJ2-1; 11 bases agree with TRBD2. Sequencing was performed on peripheral blood mononuclear cells (PBMCs), taken before the second cycle of nivolumab. The sequence derives from a human donor with classical Hodgkin lymphoma. CDR3 in DNA: TGTGCCAGCAGGACTAGCGGGGTCTACAATGAGCAGTTCTTC. Protein: CASRTSGVYNEQFF.